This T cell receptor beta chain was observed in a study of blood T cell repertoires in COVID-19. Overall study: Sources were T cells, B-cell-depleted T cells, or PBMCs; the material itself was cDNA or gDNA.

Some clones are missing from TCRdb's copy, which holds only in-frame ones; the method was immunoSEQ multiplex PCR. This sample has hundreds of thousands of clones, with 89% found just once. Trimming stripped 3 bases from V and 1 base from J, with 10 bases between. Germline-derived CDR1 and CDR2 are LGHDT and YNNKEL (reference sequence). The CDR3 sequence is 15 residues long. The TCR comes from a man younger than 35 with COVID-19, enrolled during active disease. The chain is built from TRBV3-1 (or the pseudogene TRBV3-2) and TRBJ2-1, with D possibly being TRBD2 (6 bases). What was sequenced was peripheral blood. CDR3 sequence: CASSHSLASYNEQFF. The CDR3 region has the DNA TGTGCCAGCAGCCATTCTCTAGCGTCCTACAATGAGCAGTTCTTC.